This paragraph reports one T cell receptor beta chain. The data stem from a study of blood T cell repertoires in COVID-19. Study-level background: Donors in the United States, Italy and Spain gave samples during acute or convalescent COVID-19. Nucleic acid was either cDNA or gDNA, and it came from T cells, B-cell-depleted T cells, or PBMCs.

Germline-derived CDR1 and CDR2 are SGHKS and YYEKEE (reference sequence). J lost 7 bases, V lost 3 bases, and 9 bases had no gene match. This CDR3 contains 16 residues. Source study methods: Amplification of reference gene primers provided the estimated nucleated cell counts. Sequenced by immunoSEQ multiplex PCR; TCRdb stores in-frame clones only, minus some. V and J calls and clone size are copied from that table; D and trimming were computed from the DNA. Of more than 50,000 clones listed, roughly 80% are singletons. Source material: peripheral blood. This sequence was found in a woman aged 55-69 years with acute or convalescent COVID-19. V and J are TRBV5-5 and TRBJ1-4; 10 bases map to TRBD1. CDR3 protein: CASSSGTGVLGEKLFF. The CDR3 DNA sequence: TGTGCCAGCAGCTCCGGGACAGGGGTCCTCGGTGAAAAACTGTTTTTT.